This TCR beta chain was sequenced during a study of cytomegalovirus exposure and HLA in healthy donors. General observations from the study: According to the study, roughly 160 TCR beta chains were cytomegalovirus-associated.

A multiplex PCR was run with 60 Vbeta primers and 13 Jbeta primers. The data were produced by immunoSEQ multiplex PCR, yet TCRdb's version contains in-frame clones alone and is incomplete. Among under 110,000 clones listed, roughly 76% were seen once. CDR3 length: 15 amino acids. V gave up 5 bases and J gave up 4 bases; unmatched junction bases: 9. Germline V gives CDR1 MDHEN, CDR2 SYDVKM. Concerning this clone: As yet, its antigen is unknown.

The sequence was obtained from a man aged 35 to 55 in good health and CMV-seronegative. Sequencing used PBMCs. This sequence joins TRBV28 and TRBJ1-1; 8 positions agree with TRBD1. The CDR3 is CASSPGGARFTEAFF. As DNA, the CDR3 is TGTGCCAGCAGTCCAGGGGGCGCCCGGTTCACTGAAGCTTTCTTT.